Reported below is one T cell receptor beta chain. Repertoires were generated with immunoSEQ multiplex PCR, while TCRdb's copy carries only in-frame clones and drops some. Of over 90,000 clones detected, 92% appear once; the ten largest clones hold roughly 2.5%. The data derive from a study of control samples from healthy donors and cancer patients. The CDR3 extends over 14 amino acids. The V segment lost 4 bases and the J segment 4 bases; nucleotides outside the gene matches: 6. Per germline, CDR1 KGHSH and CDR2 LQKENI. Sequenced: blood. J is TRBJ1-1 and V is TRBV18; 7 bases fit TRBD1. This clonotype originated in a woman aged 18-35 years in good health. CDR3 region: CASSQKQGFTEAFF. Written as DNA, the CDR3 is TGTGCCAGCTCACAGAAACAGGGGTTCACTGAAGCTTTCTTT. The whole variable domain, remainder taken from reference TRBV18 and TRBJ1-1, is NAGVMQNPRHLVRRRGQEARLRCSPMKGHSHVYWYRQLPEEGLKFMVYLQKENIIDESGMPKERFSAEFPKEGPSILRIQQVVRGDSAAYFCASSQKQGFTEAFFGQGTRLTVV.